The 19 T cell receptor beta chains listed next were all sequenced from one sample in a study of blood T cell repertoires in COVID-19. Repertoires were generated with immunoSEQ multiplex PCR, while TCRdb's copy carries only in-frame clones and drops some. This table has approximately 250,000 clones, 80% to 90% appearing once. Input material: PBMCs or T cells enriched from blood (not recorded which). The receptors originated from a man younger than 40 with acute COVID-19.

The chain has TRBV9 and TRBJ2-3; tentative D call: TRBD2 (6 bases). This CDR3 spans 14 amino acids. Germline lookup yields CDR1 SGDLS and CDR2 YYNGEE. The ends were cut back, 4 bases at V and 2 bases at J, with 11 bases in the middle. The CDR3 loop reads CASSPGLFTDTQYF. The DNA of the CDR3 is TGTGCCAGCAGCCCGGGACTGTTCACAGATACGCAGTATTTT.

The chain joins TRBV3-1 (or the pseudogene TRBV3-2) to TRBJ2-5, with 10 bases lining up with TRBD2. CDR1 LGHDT and CDR2 YNNKEL come from the germline V gene (reference sequence). The CDR3 has 16 amino acids. The V gene end was trimmed by 1 base and the J gene end by 2 bases; junction bases not matched to a gene: 4. CDR3 DNA: TGTGCCAGCAGCCAAGGCCTAGCGGGGGCTCAAGAGACCCAGTACTTC. Its protein is CASSQGLAGAQETQYF.

The chain is built from TRBV4-1 and TRBJ2-1, with 8 bases lining up with TRBD1. The germline gives CDR1 MGHRA, CDR2 YSYEKL. CDR3 length: 15 residues. Trimming cost V 6 bases and J 4 bases; bases outside gene matches: 8. DNA for the CDR3: TGCGCCAGCAGTCTGGACAGGGCGGCGTACAATGAGCAGTTCTTC. Encoded protein: CASSLDRAAYNEQFF.

V gene TRBV15 combines with J gene TRBJ1-3, with no clear D. This CDR3 comprises 16 residues. V lost 0 bases, J lost 0 bases, and 9 bases lay in between. Germline CDR1 reads LNHNV; CDR2 reads YYDKDF (reference sequence). CDR3 protein: CATSRDSRISGNTIYF. CDR3 sequence (DNA): TGTGCCACCAGCAGAGATTCCAGGATCTCTGGAAACACCATATATTTT.

DNA for the CDR3: TGTGCCAGCTTGGGAGGGTACACAGATACGCAGTATTTT. Its translation: CASLGGYTDTQYF. The chain links TRBV28 to TRBJ2-3; 7 bases match TRBD2. The CDR3 has 13 residues. The germline gives CDR1 MDHEN, CDR2 SYDVKM. Losses at the gene ends were 8 bases for V and 2 bases for J; bases not matched to a gene: 4.

This clone was recorded many times. The rearrangement links TRBV19 to TRBJ1-5, with D maybe TRBD1 (6 bases). V was clipped by 10 bases and J by 4 bases, with 11 bases between them. This CDR3 comprises 12 residues. Germline CDR1 LNHDA, CDR2 SQIVND (reference sequence). In DNA, the CDR3 is TGTGCCATGGACAGACCTAATCAGCCCCAGCATTTT. This encodes CAMDRPNQPQHF. Supplemented by reference TRBV19 and TRBJ1-5, the full variable domain reads DGGITQSPKYLFRKEGQNVTLSCEQNLNHDAMYWYRQDPGQGLRLIYYSQIVNDFQKGDIAEGYSVSREKKESFPLTVTSAQKNPTAFYLCAMDRPNQPQHFGDGTRLSIL.

The V and J genes are TRBV20-1 and TRBJ1-2; D not certain. The CDR3 runs to 15 residues. With 3 bases removed from V and 4 bases from J, the gap between germline ends came to 18 bases. Per germline, CDR1 DFQATT and CDR2 SNEGSKA (reference sequence). CDR3 protein: CSASSGQSEFYGYTF. Written as DNA, the CDR3 is TGCAGTGCTAGTTCCGGCCAGTCGGAGTTCTATGGCTACACCTTC.

The table lists this clone with a count of one. In DNA form, the CDR3 reads TGCGCCAGCAGCTTCGCAGAGGGAGGCTACACCTTC. This translates into CASSFAEGGYTF. The V call is TRBV5-1, the J call TRBJ1-2; D unresolved. From germline, CDR1 is SGHRS and CDR2 YFSETQ. The CDR3 is made up of 12 amino acids. The ends were cut back, 2 bases at V and 8 bases at J, with 10 bases in the middle.

This chain uses TRBV4-2 with TRBJ2-1; TRBD1 aligns across 9 bases. V trimming: 1 base; J trimming: 4 bases; junction bases outside the gene matches: 2. Germline V gives CDR1 LGHNA, CDR2 YNFKEQ. CDR3 length: 15 residues. The CDR3 loop is CASSQGDRVYNEQFF. The CDR3 region has the DNA TGTGCCAGCAGCCAAGGGGACAGGGTTTACAATGAGCAGTTCTTC.

The chain links TRBV7-3 to TRBJ1-1, with D hard to call. The V gene lost 0 bases and the J gene lost 4 bases, with 6 bases spanning the gap. Germline assignment: CDR1 SGHTA and CDR2 FQGTGA. The CDR3 spans 13 residues. CDR3 nucleotides: TGTGCCAGCAGCTTAACGAGGATCACTGAAGCTTTCTTT. Translating gives CASSLTRITEAFF.

The V gene is TRBV7-2, the J gene TRBJ2-3, with TRBD2 identical over 10 bases. From germline, CDR1 is SGHTA and CDR2 FQGNSA. The J segment lost 5 bases and the V segment lost 7 bases, leaving 12 bases of the junction unmatched. The CDR3 totals 16 residues. The CDR3 DNA reads TGTGCCAGCACTCGTCGGGCTAGCGGGGGAAGAGATACGCAGTATTTT. It yields the protein CASTRRASGGRDTQYF.

The chain couples TRBV28 to TRBJ2-2; 7 nucleotides agree with TRBD1. In germline, CDR1 is MDHEN, CDR2 SYDVKM. CDR3 size: 15 residues. Germline trimming cut 6 bases from V and 4 bases from J; bases unmatched to any gene: 8. The CDR3 DNA follows: TGTGCCAGCAGCACAGGGGCGATGAGCACCGGGGAGCTGTTTTTT. It encodes CASSTGAMSTGELFF.

This chain uses TRBV2 with TRBJ2-2, with a tentative D call TRBD1 (6 bases). Trimming took off 6 bases at V and 4 bases at J, with 18 bases between the two ends. The CDR3 spans 16 residues. From germline, CDR1 is SNHLY and CDR2 FYNNEI. The CDR3 region is CASRGAGEGTTGELFF. The CDR3 region has the DNA TGTGCCAGCAGGGGGGCAGGGGAAGGGACCACCGGGGAGCTGTTTTTT.

CDR3 protein: CASSRVDNTEAFF. The CDR3 region has the DNA TGTGCCAGCAGCCGGGTCGATAACACTGAAGCTTTCTTT. V is TRBV28 and J is TRBJ1-1; D call uncertain. The CDR3 has 13 amino acids. Trimming cost V 6 bases and J 2 bases, with 10 bases left between them. Per the germline V gene, CDR1 is MDHEN and CDR2 is SYDVKM.

The chain is built from TRBV9 and TRBJ1-2; D not resolved. The germline CDR1 and CDR2 sequences are SGDLS and YYNGEE. The CDR3 is 10 amino acids. Trimming cost V 6 bases and J 11 bases, with 11 bases left between them. For the CDR3, the DNA is TGTGCCAGCAACACGAATCCGTACACCTTC. It specifies CASNTNPYTF. Full variable domain (remainder filled in from reference TRBV9 and TRBJ1-2): DSGVTQTPKHLITATGQRVTLRCSPRSGDLSVYWYQQSLDQGLQFLIQYYNGEERAKGNILERFSAQQFPDLHSELNLSSLELGDSALYFCASNTNPYTFGSGTRLTVV.

The chain is built from TRBV7-3 and TRBJ1-5, with no clear D. The V end was cut by 2 bases, the J end by 7 bases, with 3 bases between. The CDR3 is 11 amino acids. CDR1 and CDR2 from the germline V gene are SGHTA and FQGTGA. CDR3 coding DNA: TGTGCCAGCAGCTTATCACAGCCCCAGCATTTT. It codes for CASSLSQPQHF.

The J gene is TRBJ2-1, the V gene TRBV7-2; TRBD2 aligns across 9 bases. The CDR3 is made up of 15 amino acids. Losses at the gene ends were 3 bases for V and 6 bases for J; bases not matched to a gene: 6. The germline gives CDR1 SGHTA, CDR2 FQGNSA. CDR3 in amino acids: CASSLGGRAINEQFF. CDR3 in DNA: TGTGCCAGCAGCTTGGGCGGGAGGGCCATCAATGAGCAGTTCTTC.

The rearrangement links TRBV25-1 to TRBJ2-1; 7 nucleotides match TRBD2. The CDR3 is 15 amino acids. Trimming cost V 3 bases and J 3 bases; bases outside gene matches: 5. Per germline, CDR1 MGHDK and CDR2 SYGVNS. Here the CDR3 reads CASSDAGVVYNEQFF. The CDR3 region has the DNA TGTGCCAGCAGTGACGCGGGAGTGGTCTACAATGAGCAGTTCTTC.

This clone came up once. Possible read error: a much larger clone is one base away. J is TRBJ1-3 and V is TRBV5-1; D uncertain. The CDR3 contains 13 residues. Germline CDR1 is SGHRS and CDR2 is YFSETQ. CDR3 in amino acids: CASKRDSGNTIYF. The CDR3 coding sequence is TGTGCCAGCAAACGGGACTCTGGAAACACCATATATTTT.